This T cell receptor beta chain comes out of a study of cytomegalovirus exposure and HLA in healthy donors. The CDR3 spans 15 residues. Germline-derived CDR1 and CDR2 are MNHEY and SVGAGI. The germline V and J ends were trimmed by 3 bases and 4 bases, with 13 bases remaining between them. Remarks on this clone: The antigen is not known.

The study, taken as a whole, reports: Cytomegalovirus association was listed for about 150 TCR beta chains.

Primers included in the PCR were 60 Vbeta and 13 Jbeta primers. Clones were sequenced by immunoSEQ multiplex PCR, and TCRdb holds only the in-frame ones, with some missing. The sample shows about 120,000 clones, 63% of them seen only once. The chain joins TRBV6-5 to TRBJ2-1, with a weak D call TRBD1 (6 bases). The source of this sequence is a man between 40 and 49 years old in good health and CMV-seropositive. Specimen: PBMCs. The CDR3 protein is CASSYTAGAYNEQFF. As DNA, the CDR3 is TGTGCCAGCAGTTATACGGCAGGGGCATACAATGAGCAGTTCTTC.